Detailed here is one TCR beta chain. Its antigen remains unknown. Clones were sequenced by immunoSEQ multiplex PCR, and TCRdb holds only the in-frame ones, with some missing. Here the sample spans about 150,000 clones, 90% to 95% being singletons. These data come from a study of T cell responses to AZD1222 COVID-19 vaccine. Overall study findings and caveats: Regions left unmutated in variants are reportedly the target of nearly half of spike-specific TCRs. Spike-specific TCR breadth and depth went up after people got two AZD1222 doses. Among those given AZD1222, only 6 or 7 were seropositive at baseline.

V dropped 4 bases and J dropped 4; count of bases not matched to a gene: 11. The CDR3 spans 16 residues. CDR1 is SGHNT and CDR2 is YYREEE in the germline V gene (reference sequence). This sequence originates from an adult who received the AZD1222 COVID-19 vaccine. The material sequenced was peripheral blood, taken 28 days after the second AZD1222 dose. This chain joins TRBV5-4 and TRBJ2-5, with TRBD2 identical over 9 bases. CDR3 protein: CASSPPGGRAAETQYF. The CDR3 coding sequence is TGTGCCAGCAGCCCGCCTGGCGGGAGGGCGGCAGAGACCCAGTACTTC.